Reported below is one T cell receptor (beta chain). Seattle's cohort entered during active infection and was followed longitudinally. V lost 6 bases, J lost 8 bases, and 13 bases lay in between. CDR1 is MNHEY and CDR2 is SVGAGI in the germline V gene. The CDR3 sequence is 12 residues long. As processed by the authors: Amplifying reference gene primers gave estimates of nucleated cell counts. Generated by immunoSEQ multiplex PCR, the TCRdb table keeps only in-frame clones and is missing some. That table gives V, J and clone size, and the DNA gave D and trimming. The repertoire holds 400,000 or so clones, with around 90% as singletons. The data originate from a study of blood T cell repertoires in COVID-19. On the study more broadly: Spain, Italy and the United States supplied samples that represented acute and convalescent COVID-19. PBMCs, B-cell-depleted T cells, or T cells were the source of the cDNA or gDNA that made up the material.

The chain carries TRBV6-5 and TRBJ1-2; D ambiguous. The receptor comes from a young man with COVID-19, enrolled during active disease. Sequenced sample: peripheral blood. The CDR3 bases are TGTGCCAGCAGGGCCCTTTACCGCGGCTACACCTTC. Residues: CASRALYRGYTF.